Listed here are 31 T cell receptor beta chains from one sample, sequenced in a study of metastatic and nonmetastatic thyroid tumors (dated by TCRdb to about 2020). Before undergoing thyroid surgery, none of the patients had been given any kind of treatment. Library prep was done by PCR. These reads were obtained on an Illumina HiSeq 4000. TCRdb trimmed the raw reads at Q25, called clones with MiXCR and kept productive beta chains. The sample table records approximately 38,000 clones; around 16% of these occur just once. The biggest ten clones account for around 3.9% of the sample. The sample comprised blood. The receptors derive from a female donor with papillary thyroid cancer or a benign thyroid nodule (not recorded which). Some clones in this sample may be carry-over from other donors' samples.

In this sample, this clone turned up many times. CDR3 in DNA: TGTGCCAGCAGCCTTAGCGGGGAGGCCGGGGAGCTGTTTTTT. Translating gives CASSLSGEAGELFF. J is TRBJ2-2 and V is TRBV9; 8 nucleotides agree with TRBD2. Germline trimming cut 4 bases from V and 6 bases from J; bases unmatched to any gene: 5. The length of the CDR3 is 14 residues. CDR1 and CDR2 (germline): SGDLS, YYNGEE.

This clone was seen ten or more times. J is TRBJ2-7 and V is TRBV30; D might be TRBD1 (6 bases). The CDR3 has 15 amino acids. V dropped 0 bases and J dropped 4 bases, with 16 bases sitting between them. CDR1 and CDR2 (germline): GTSNPN, SVGIG (reference sequence). CDR3 sequence (DNA): TGTGCCTGGAGTGTTGTCAGGGGCTTGGAGTACGAGCAGTACTTC. Amino acids: CAWSVVRGLEYEQYF.

The chain carries TRBV5-1 and TRBJ2-2; 7 nucleotides line up with TRBD1. The germline gives CDR1 SGHRS, CDR2 YFSETQ. The trim removed 3 bases at V and 7 bases at J, leaving 9 bases unmatched. The CDR3 is made up of 15 amino acids. Here the CDR3 DNA reads TGCGCCAGCAGCTCCAATACAGGGGTGTACGGGGAGCTGTTTTTT. The encoded protein is CASSSNTGVYGELFF.

The table lists this clone with many counts. This CDR3 reads CASSRGGVSYEQYF. The CDR3 coding sequence is TGTGCCAGCAGTCGAGGGGGCGTGAGCTACGAGCAGTACTTC. The chain carries TRBV28 and TRBJ2-7, with 7 bases matching TRBD1. Germline-derived CDR1 and CDR2 are MDHEN and SYDVKM. V was pared by 5 bases and J by 3 bases, with 7 bases of the junction left unmatched. The CDR3 loop spans 14 amino acids.

As for this clone: A junction end diverges from the germline sequence, so it may reflect a read error. CDR3 residues: CACSKYQVASGGYTF. CDR3 nucleotides: TGTGCCTGCAGTAAATATCAGGTGGCGTCGGGGGGCTACACCTTC. The V call is TRBV6-1, the J call TRBJ1-2; D ambiguous. The length of the CDR3 is 15 residues. Germline V CDR1 and CDR2: MNHNS, SASEGT.

This clone has a count of ten or more. This chain connects TRBV20-1 to TRBJ2-7; the D gene is possibly TRBD1 (5 bases). The CDR3 length is 11 residues. Germline values: CDR1 DFQATT, CDR2 SNEGSKA (reference sequence). Trimming removed 6 bases at V and 6 bases at J, with 12 bases between. The CDR3 DNA reads as TGCAGTGCGACAGTCGTGCTCGAGCAGTACTTC. It translates to CSATVVLEQYF.

The rearrangement links TRBV28 to TRBJ1-2; D is ambiguous. Germline CDR1 reads MDHEN; CDR2 reads SYDVKM. The CDR3 runs 15 residues. Trimming took 5 bases from V and 4 from J, leaving 17 bases between them. The DNA for the CDR3 is TGTGCCAGCAGTCTGGGAGCAGACATAAGCTATGGCTACACCTTC. Amino acid sequence: CASSLGADISYGYTF.

In this sample, this clone turned up many times. The rearrangement links TRBV18 to TRBJ2-7, with 11 positions matching TRBD1. CDR1 KGHSH and CDR2 LQKENI come from the germline V gene. Trimming took 3 bases from V and 5 from J; bases not matched to a gene: 6. The CDR3 has 15 residues. The CDR3 spells CASSPTGQGGNEQYF. DNA of the CDR3: TGTGCCAGCTCACCTACGGGACAGGGGGGTAACGAGCAGTACTTC.

This sequence joins TRBV20-1 and TRBJ2-5; possible D gene TRBD2, 5 bases. CDR3 length: 15 residues. The V gene lost 3 bases and the J gene lost 4 bases, with 18 bases spanning the gap. The germline V gene has CDR1 DFQATT and CDR2 SNEGSKA (reference sequence). The CDR3 DNA is TGCAGTGCTAGGGAGGCAAAAGGTGGGCGAGAGACCCAGTACTTC. Its translation: CSAREAKGGRETQYF.

The CDR3 protein is CASSLAGGNTGELFF. The CDR3 bases are TGTGCCAGCAGCTTAGCGGGCGGGAACACCGGGGAGCTGTTTTTT. V gene TRBV6-2 or TRBV6-3 combines with J gene TRBJ2-2, with 7 bases identical to TRBD2. The CDR3 extends over 15 amino acids. The junction had 5 bases not matched to a gene; V was cut back by 6 bases and J by 1 base. The V gene's germline CDR1 is MNHEY and CDR2 SVGEGT.

This clone was observed many times. This sequence joins TRBV2 and TRBJ2-2; TRBD1 might be the D (5 bases). Between the trimmed V and J ends, which lost 5 bases and 5 bases, there was a span of 6 bases. In germline, CDR1 is SNHLY, CDR2 FYNNEI. The CDR3 length is 12 residues. CDR3 sequence reads: CASSRGTGELFF. For the CDR3, the DNA is TGTGCCAGCAGTAGGGGAACCGGGGAGCTGTTTTTT.

Details on this clone: No conserved phenylalanine or tryptophan is present at the end of the CDR3, so a read error is the likely explanation. This chain links TRBV20-1 with TRBJ2-6, with a weak D call TRBD1 (5 bases). Germline V gives CDR1 DFQATT, CDR2 SNEGSKA (reference sequence). CDR3 length: 17 amino acids. CDR3 sequence: CSARNEEFRSGANVLTL. Written as DNA, the CDR3 is TGCAGTGCTAGAAATGAGGAGTTTCGCTCTGGGGCCAACGTACTGACTTTA.

This clone was recorded at least ten times. V usage is TRBV30 and J usage is TRBJ1-5; D ambiguous. V was clipped by 1 base and J by 2 bases, with 15 bases between them. The germline V gene has CDR1 GTSNPN and CDR2 SVGIG (reference sequence). The CDR3 is 16 amino acids. CDR3 nucleotide sequence: TGTGCCTGGAGTGATAGTTCGGTGACGGGCAATCAGCCCCAGCATTTT. Translation gives CAWSDSSVTGNQPQHF.

A few counts support this clone. The chain joins TRBV28 to TRBJ1-2; unclear D gene. Trimming shortened V by 5 bases and J by 10 bases, and 23 bases separated the two germline ends. The CDR3 is 15 residues long. Germline assignment: CDR1 MDHEN and CDR2 SYDVKM. The CDR3 DNA reads as TGTGCCAGCAGTGATTCTAACGGACGATATGGTGTCTACACCTTC. Protein product: CASSDSNGRYGVYTF.

Judged by abundance, this clone is medium-sized. The chain joins TRBV7-2 to TRBJ2-7; the D is unclear. CDR3 length: 12 amino acids. V lost 6 bases and J 6 bases, leaving 12 bases between the germline ends. Germline assignment: CDR1 SGHTA and CDR2 FQGNSA. For the CDR3, the DNA is TGTGCCAGCAGGTCCGGGCCCCTCGAGCAGTACTTC. Translation gives CASRSGPLEQYF.

Worth noting for this clone: The conserved phenylalanine or tryptophan normally closing the CDR3 is absent here, so this likely arose from a read error. The chain couples TRBV5-1 to TRBJ1-1; TRBD1 matches at 7 bases. V shed 6 bases, J shed 1 base, and the junction held 6 bases outside the gene matches. The CDR3 has 14 residues. The germline gives CDR1 SGHRS, CDR2 YFSETQ. The CDR3 DNA reads as TGCGCCAGCATCTACACAGGGGCGAACACTGAAGCTTTCCTT. Its protein is CASIYTGANTEAFL.

The V call is TRBV28, the J call TRBJ1-1, with D possibly TRBD1 on 6 matching bases. V gave up 6 bases and J gave up 2 bases, with 22 bases separating them. CDR1 is MDHEN and CDR2 is SYDVKM in the germline V gene. The CDR3 has 17 amino acids. The CDR3 reads CASSPSGTFYSNTEAFF. In DNA form, the CDR3 reads TGTGCCAGCAGCCCATCCGGGACATTCTACTCTAACACTGAAGCTTTCTTT.

This clone has a handful of counts. The DNA is left out, because the CDR3 cannot be placed on it with certainty; the CDR3 is given as TCRdb lists it. This chain links TRBV28 with TRBJ2-7; the table assigns TRBD1, which was not confirmed against the DNA. The CDR3 length is 15 residues, termini included. Germline values: CDR1 MDHEN, CDR2 SYDVKM. CDR3 sequence reads: CASSLVMGHSYEQHF.

This clone has at least ten counts. This sequence joins TRBV18 and TRBJ2-1; TRBD2 matches 7 bases. V lost 6 bases, J lost 1 base, and 6 bases stayed unmatched. The CDR3 loop spans 15 amino acids. Germline V CDR1 and CDR2: KGHSH, LQKENI. CDR3 region: CASSVWDYSYNEQFF. CDR3 DNA: TGTGCCAGCTCCGTTTGGGACTATTCCTACAATGAGCAGTTCTTC.

The table lists this clone with many counts. The chain is built from TRBV9 and TRBJ2-5; 11 bases match TRBD2. V lost 0 bases and J lost 5; bases outside the gene matches: 9. Germline V lookup: CDR1 SGDLS, CDR2 YYNGEE. The CDR3 extends over 17 amino acids. This CDR3 is CASSVAPIAGGGETQYF. DNA of the CDR3: TGTGCCAGCAGCGTAGCTCCGATAGCGGGAGGGGGGGAGACCCAGTACTTC.

This clone has ten or more counts. V gene TRBV7-9 combines with J gene TRBJ2-3, with TRBD2 matching 9 bases. This CDR3 has 14 amino acids. Germline assignment: CDR1 SEHNR and CDR2 FQNEAQ (reference sequence). Losses at the gene ends were 1 base for V and 5 bases for J; bases not matched to a gene: 1. The CDR3 nucleotides are TGTGCCAGCAGCTTAGAGACTAGCGGAGATACGCAGTATTTT. It is translated as CASSLETSGDTQYF.

This clone was detected many times. The chain couples TRBV19 to TRBJ2-2, with D unclear. V shed 5 bases and J shed 6 bases, with 25 bases lying between them. The CDR3 loop spans 18 amino acids. The V gene's germline CDR1 is LNHDA and CDR2 SQIVND (reference sequence). CDR3 bases: TGTGCCAGTAGTGCGCACCTTCGAGGACGACAACCACCCGGGGAGCTGTTTTTT. Its translation: CASSAHLRGRQPPGELFF. The variable domain in full, completed from reference TRBV19 and TRBJ2-2, reads DGGITQSPKYLFRKEGQNVTLSCEQNLNHDAMYWYRQDPGQGLRLIYYSQIVNDFQKGDIAEGYSVSREKKESFPLTVTSAQKNPTAFYLCASSAHLRGRQPPGELFFGEGSRLTVL.

The chain joins TRBV6-2 or TRBV6-3 to TRBJ1-1, with D tentatively TRBD1 (5 bases). The CDR3 sequence is 14 residues long. Trimming pared 6 bases from V and 8 bases from J, leaving 19 bases between. CDR1 and CDR2 (germline): MNHEY, SVGEGT. For the CDR3, the DNA is TGTGCCAGCAGCCCCGGCATGGGGGGAGCCGAAGCTTTCTTT. This translates into CASSPGMGGAEAFF.

V usage is TRBV6-1 and J usage is TRBJ1-6; D not resolved. There are 15 residues in the CDR3. Germline CDR1 MNHNS, CDR2 SASEGT. V was shortened by 1 base and J by 10 bases, with 14 bases between the two germline ends. The CDR3 DNA reads TGTGCCAGCAGTGAAGAGCCGGGCGGAGGCTCACCCCTCCACTTT. This encodes CASSEEPGGGSPLHF.

There are many counts of this clone. The genes are TRBV14 and TRBJ2-1; D not certain. CDR1 is SGHDN, CDR2 FVKESK, per germline. This CDR3 has 16 residues. The V and J ends lost 1 base and 8 bases respectively, with 18 bases between them. In DNA form, the CDR3 reads TGTGCCAGCAGCCAAGCCGCCCAGGTGAGATTCGATGAGCAGTTCTTC. Translation: CASSQAAQVRFDEQFF.

The V and J genes are TRBV20-1 and TRBJ2-5; D unresolved. CDR3 length: 15 amino acids. Germline CDR1 is DFQATT and CDR2 is SNEGSKA (reference sequence). V lost 6 bases, J lost 4 bases, and 21 bases lay in between. CDR3 sequence: CSADLAGGLGETQYF. Here the CDR3 DNA reads TGCAGTGCGGATCTTGCAGGTGGCCTGGGAGAGACCCAGTACTTC.

This clone was seen ten or more times. This rearrangement joins TRBV11-2 to TRBJ2-7; a weak D match, TRBD2 (5 bases). Germline V gene data show CDR1 as SGHAT and CDR2 as FQNNGV. Trimming removed 4 bases from V and 2 bases from J, with 12 bases in between. The CDR3 has 14 residues. The CDR3, as DNA: TGTGCCAGCAGCTGGAGGACGAGCGCCTACGAGCAGTACTTC. Protein sequence: CASSWRTSAYEQYF.

In this sample, this clone turned up many times. The rearrangement joins TRBV2 to TRBJ1-4; 8 bases fit TRBD1. The V gene end was trimmed by 7 bases and the J gene end by 6 bases; junction bases not matched to a gene: 19. This CDR3 region has 18 residues. From germline, CDR1 is SNHLY and CDR2 FYNNEI. CDR3 in amino acids: CASIQQPGQASVDEKLFF. CDR3 DNA sequence: TGTGCCAGCATCCAACAACCGGGACAGGCAAGCGTGGATGAAAAACTGTTTTTT.

This clone was counted between two and nine times. A much larger clone sits a single nucleotide away, making a read error possible. The chain uses TRBV2 and TRBJ2-3; the match to TRBD1 covers 7 bases. J lost 3 bases, V lost 7 bases, and 7 bases had no gene match. The V gene's germline CDR1 is SNHLY and CDR2 FYNNEI. The CDR3 extends over 14 amino acids. CDR3 in DNA: TGTGCCAGCACCTTGACAGGGAAAACAGATACGCAGTATTTT. It specifies CASTLTGKTDTQYF.

There are many counts of this clone. This chain links TRBV27 with TRBJ1-1; D remains unclear. Germline lookup yields CDR1 MNHEY and CDR2 SMNVEV (reference sequence). This CDR3 is 13 amino acids long. V shed 3 bases and J shed 2 bases, with 7 bases lying between them. For the CDR3, the DNA is TGTGCCAGCAGTTTGTCCATAAACACTGAAGCTTTCTTT. Its protein is CASSLSINTEAFF.

The CDR3 protein is CAWTRTSGRAREQYF. The CDR3 DNA sequence: TGTGCCTGGACCAGGACTAGCGGGAGGGCCCGCGAGCAGTACTTC. J is TRBJ2-7 and V is TRBV30, with 15 bases fitting TRBD2. Germline values: CDR1 GTSNPN, CDR2 SVGIG (reference sequence). V lost 4 bases, J lost 6 bases, and 7 bases stayed unmatched. This CDR3 is 15 amino acids long.